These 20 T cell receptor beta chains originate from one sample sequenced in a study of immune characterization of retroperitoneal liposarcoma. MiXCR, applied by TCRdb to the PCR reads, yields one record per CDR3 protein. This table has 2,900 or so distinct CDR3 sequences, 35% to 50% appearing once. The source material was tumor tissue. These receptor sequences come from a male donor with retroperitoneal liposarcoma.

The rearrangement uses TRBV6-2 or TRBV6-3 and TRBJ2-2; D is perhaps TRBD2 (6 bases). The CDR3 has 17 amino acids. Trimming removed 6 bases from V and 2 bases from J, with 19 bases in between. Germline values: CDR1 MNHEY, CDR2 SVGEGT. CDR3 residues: CASRARSAGSNTGELFF. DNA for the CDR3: TGTGCCAGCAGGGCCCGGTCAGCCGGGAGTAACACCGGGGAGCTGTTTTTT.

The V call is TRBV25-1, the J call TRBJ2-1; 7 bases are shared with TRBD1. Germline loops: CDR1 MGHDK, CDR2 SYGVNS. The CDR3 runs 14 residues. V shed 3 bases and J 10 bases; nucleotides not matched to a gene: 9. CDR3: CASSEPGQPYEQFF. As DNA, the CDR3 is TGTGCCAGCAGTGAGCCGGGACAGCCCTACGAGCAGTTCTTC.

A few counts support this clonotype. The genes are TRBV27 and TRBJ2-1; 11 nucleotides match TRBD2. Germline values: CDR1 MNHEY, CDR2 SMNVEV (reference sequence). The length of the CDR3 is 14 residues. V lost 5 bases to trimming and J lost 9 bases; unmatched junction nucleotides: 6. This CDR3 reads CASSLVAGGREQFF. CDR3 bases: TGTGCCAGCAGTCTCGTAGCGGGAGGGCGTGAGCAGTTCTTC.

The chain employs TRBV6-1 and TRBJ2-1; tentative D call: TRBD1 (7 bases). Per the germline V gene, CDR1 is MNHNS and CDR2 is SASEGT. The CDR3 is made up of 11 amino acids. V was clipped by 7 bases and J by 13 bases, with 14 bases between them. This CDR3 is CASTRGTAQFF. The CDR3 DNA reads TGTGCCAGCACCCGCGGGACAGCTCAGTTCTTC.

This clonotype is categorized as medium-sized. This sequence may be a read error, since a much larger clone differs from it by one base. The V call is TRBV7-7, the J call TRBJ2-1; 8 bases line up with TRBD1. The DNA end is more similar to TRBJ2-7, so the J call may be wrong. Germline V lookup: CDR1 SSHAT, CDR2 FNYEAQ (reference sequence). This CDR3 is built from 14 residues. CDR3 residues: CASSPGQGWNEQYF. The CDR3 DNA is TGTGCTAGCAGCCCCGGACAGGGATGGAATGAGCAGTACTTC.

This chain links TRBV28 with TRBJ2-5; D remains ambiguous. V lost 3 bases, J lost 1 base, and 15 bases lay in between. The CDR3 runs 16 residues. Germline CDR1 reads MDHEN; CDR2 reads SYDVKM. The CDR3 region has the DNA TGTGCCAGCAGTTTTGAGTCAGAATCAACCCAAGAGACCCAGTACTTC. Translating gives CASSFESESTQETQYF.

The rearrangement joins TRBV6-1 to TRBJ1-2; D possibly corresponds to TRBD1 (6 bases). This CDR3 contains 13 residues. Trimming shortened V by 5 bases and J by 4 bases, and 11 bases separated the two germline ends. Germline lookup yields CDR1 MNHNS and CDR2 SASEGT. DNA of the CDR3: TGTGCCAGCAGTTCCAGAGGGGGCTATGGCTACACCTTC. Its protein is CASSSRGGYGYTF.

The CDR3 DNA is TGTGCCAGCAGTGATACCGGGGGGGCCTACAATGAGCAGTTCTTC. It translates to CASSDTGGAYNEQFF. The chain links TRBV6-1 to TRBJ2-1; 8 nucleotides align to TRBD2. CDR1 and CDR2 from the germline V gene are MNHNS and SASEGT. V trimming: 3 bases; J trimming: 2 bases; junction bases outside the gene matches: 3. There are 15 residues in the CDR3.

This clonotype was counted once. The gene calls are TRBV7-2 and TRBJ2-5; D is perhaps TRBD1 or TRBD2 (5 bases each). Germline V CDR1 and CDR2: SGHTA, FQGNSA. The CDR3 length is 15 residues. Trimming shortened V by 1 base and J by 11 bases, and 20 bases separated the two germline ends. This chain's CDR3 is CASSLVRGRYNEQYF. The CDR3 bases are TGTGCCAGCAGCTTAGTGAGGGGCCGATACAATGAGCAGTACTTC.

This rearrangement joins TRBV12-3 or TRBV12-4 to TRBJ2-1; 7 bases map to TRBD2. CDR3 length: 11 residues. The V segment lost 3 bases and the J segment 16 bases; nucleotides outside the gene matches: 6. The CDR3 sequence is CASSFGTTPFF. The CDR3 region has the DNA TGTGCCAGCAGTTTCGGGACTACCCCCTTCTTC.

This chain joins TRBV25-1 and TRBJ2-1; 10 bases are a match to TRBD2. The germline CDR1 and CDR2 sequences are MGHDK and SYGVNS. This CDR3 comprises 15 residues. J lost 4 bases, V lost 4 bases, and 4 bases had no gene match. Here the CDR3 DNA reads TGTGCCAGCAGTGCAGGACTAGCGGCGTACAATGAGCAGTTCTTC. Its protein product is CASSAGLAAYNEQFF.

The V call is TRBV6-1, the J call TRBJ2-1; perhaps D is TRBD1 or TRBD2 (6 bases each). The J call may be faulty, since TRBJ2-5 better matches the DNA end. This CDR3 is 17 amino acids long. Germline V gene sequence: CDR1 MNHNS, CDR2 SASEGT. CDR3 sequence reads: CASSDNLGGADPKAQYF. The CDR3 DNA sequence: TGTGCCAGCAGTGATAATTTGGGGGGCGCGGACCCGAAGGCCCAGTACTTC.

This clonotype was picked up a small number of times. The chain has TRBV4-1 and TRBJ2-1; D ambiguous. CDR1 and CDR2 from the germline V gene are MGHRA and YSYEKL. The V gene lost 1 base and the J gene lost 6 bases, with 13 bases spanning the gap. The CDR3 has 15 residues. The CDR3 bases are TGCGCCAGCAGCCAAGCCGTTTATCTCGGCAATGAGCAGTTCTTC. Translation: CASSQAVYLGNEQFF.

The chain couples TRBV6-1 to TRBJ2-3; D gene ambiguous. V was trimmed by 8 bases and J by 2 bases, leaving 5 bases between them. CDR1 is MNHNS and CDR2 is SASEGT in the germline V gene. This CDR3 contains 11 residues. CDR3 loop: CASGNTDTQYF. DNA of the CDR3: TGTGCCAGCGGGAACACAGATACGCAGTATTTT.

CDR3 nucleotide sequence: TGTGCCAGCAGGGAAGGGGCCGGGGAGCTGTTTTTT. Its translation: CASREGAGELFF. V gene TRBV11-3 combines with J gene TRBJ2-2; the D gene is possibly TRBD1 (5 bases). Germline assignment: CDR1 SGHNT and CDR2 YENEEA. The CDR3 is 12 residues long. The V gene lost 6 bases and the J gene lost 6 bases, with 8 bases spanning the gap. The full variable domain, rest sourced from reference TRBV11-3 and TRBJ2-2, is EAGVVQSPRYKIIEKKQPVAFWCNPISGHNTLYWYLQNLGQGPELLIRYENEEAVDDSQLPKDRFSAERLKGVDSTLKIQPAELGDSAVYLCASREGAGELFFGEGSRLTVL.

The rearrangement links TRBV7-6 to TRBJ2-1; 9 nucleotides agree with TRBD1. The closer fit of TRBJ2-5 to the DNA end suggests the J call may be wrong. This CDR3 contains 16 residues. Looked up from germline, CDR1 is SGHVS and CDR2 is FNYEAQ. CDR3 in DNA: TGTGCCAGCAGCTTATTGTGGACAGGGGTTCGAGAGACCCAGTACTTC. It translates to CASSLLWTGVRETQYF.

The CDR3 loop is CASSSRSRGDTQYF. DNA of the CDR3: TGTGCCAGCAGTTCCCGATCCAGGGGGGATACGCAGTATTTT. The rearrangement links TRBV6-1 to TRBJ2-3; 7 bases map to TRBD1. Unmatched junction bases numbered 8, after V lost 5 bases and J lost 6 bases. The CDR3 is made up of 14 amino acids. Per germline, CDR1 MNHNS and CDR2 SASEGT.

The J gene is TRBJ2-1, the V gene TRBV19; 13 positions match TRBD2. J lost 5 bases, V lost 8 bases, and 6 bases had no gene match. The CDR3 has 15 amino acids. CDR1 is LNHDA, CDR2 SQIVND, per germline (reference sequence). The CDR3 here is CASATSGRGNNEQFF. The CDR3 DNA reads TGTGCCAGTGCTACTAGCGGGAGGGGAAACAATGAGCAGTTCTTC.

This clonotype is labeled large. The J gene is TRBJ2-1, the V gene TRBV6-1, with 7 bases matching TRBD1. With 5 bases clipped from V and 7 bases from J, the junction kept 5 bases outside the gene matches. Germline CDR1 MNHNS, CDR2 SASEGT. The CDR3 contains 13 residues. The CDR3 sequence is CASSSGTENEQFF. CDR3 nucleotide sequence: TGTGCCAGCAGTTCTGGGACAGAAAATGAGCAGTTCTTC.

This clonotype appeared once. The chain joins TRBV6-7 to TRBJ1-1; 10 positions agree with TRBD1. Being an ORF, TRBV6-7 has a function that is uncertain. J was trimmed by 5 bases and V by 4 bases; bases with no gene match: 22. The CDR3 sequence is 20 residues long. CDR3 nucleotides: TGTGCCAGCAGTTCCCCAATATCTCTGGTGGACAGGGGGGGGGATACTGAAGCTTTCTTT. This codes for CASSSPISLVDRGGDTEAFF.